The next 28 T cell receptor beta chains were all read from a single sample in a study of cytomegalovirus exposure and HLA in healthy donors. The PCR was carried out with 60 Vbeta primers and 13 Jbeta primers. Sequencing used immunoSEQ multiplex PCR; TCRdb keeps in-frame clones, though not all of them. The data show some 140,000 clones, with 60% to 75% seen just once and roughly 2.8% held by the top ten. The sequenced sample consisted of PBMCs. Receptor source: a man aged 18-30 years in good health and CMV-seronegative.

This clone turned up a few times. V is TRBV5-4 and J is TRBJ1-1; D is perhaps TRBD1 (6 bases). CDR3 length: 16 amino acids. Germline lookup yields CDR1 SGHNT and CDR2 YYREEE (reference sequence). V was cut by 0 bases and J by 1 base, with 13 bases left in between. CDR3 in DNA: TGTGCCAGCAGCTTGGCGGGGGGGCAGGGGAACACTGAAGCTTTCTTT. This sequence encodes CASSLAGGQGNTEAFF.

The genes are TRBV7-6 and TRBJ2-6; the match to TRBD1 covers 11 bases. V lost 5 bases, J lost 2 bases, and 5 bases stayed unmatched. CDR3 size: 17 residues. Germline CDR1 and CDR2: SGHVS and FNYEAQ. CDR3 nucleotide sequence: TGTGCCAGCAGCCCCGGGACAGGGGGGGCTGGGGCCAACGTCCTGACTTTC. Translated: CASSPGTGGAGANVLTF.

This sequence joins TRBV6-1 and TRBJ2-6; no clear D gene. The CDR3 sequence is 15 residues long. Looked up from germline, CDR1 is MNHNS and CDR2 is SASEGT. V lost 1 base and J 0 bases, leaving 4 bases between the germline ends. The CDR3 nucleotides read TGTGCCAGCAGTGAAGGTTACTCTGGGGCCAACGTCCTGACTTTC. It specifies CASSEGYSGANVLTF.

This clone has a handful of counts. The CDR3 coding sequence is TGTGCCATCACCGAGAGTCTTGGACAGGGGGCGCCCACTGAAGCTTTCTTT. Protein sequence: CAITESLGQGAPTEAFF. The V and J genes are TRBV10-3 and TRBJ1-1; TRBD1 aligns across 11 bases. This CDR3 has 17 residues. CDR1 and CDR2 (germline): ENHRY, SYGVKD. With 7 bases clipped from V and 4 bases from J, the junction kept 14 bases outside the gene matches.

V gene TRBV9 combines with J gene TRBJ2-2; a possible D gene is TRBD2 (5 bases). Germline V gene lookup returns CDR1 SGDLS and CDR2 YYNGEE. The germline V and J ends were trimmed by 0 bases and 7 bases, with 10 bases remaining between them. CDR3 length equals 14 residues. CDR3 in amino acids: CASSVVSEGGELFF. CDR3 nucleotide sequence: TGTGCCAGCAGCGTAGTATCCGAGGGCGGGGAGCTGTTTTTT.

The chain combines TRBV4-2 with TRBJ2-2; 13 bases match TRBD2. The CDR3 spans 18 residues. CDR1 is LGHNA and CDR2 is YNFKEQ in the germline V gene. V gave up 5 bases and J gave up 6 bases; unmatched junction bases: 12. CDR3 nucleotides: TGTGCCAGCAGCTCACACCTCGGGGGACTAGCGGGGCCCGGGGAGCTGTTTTTT. It codes for CASSSHLGGLAGPGELFF.

This chain joins TRBV27 and TRBJ2-3; D perhaps matches TRBD2 (6 bases). Germline CDR1 and CDR2: MNHEY and SMNVEV (reference sequence). The CDR3 contains 15 residues. Trimming removed 7 bases from V and 1 base from J, with 15 bases in between. The CDR3 DNA sequence: TGTGCCAGCAACCGCGCTGGCGGGGGCACAGATACGCAGTATTTT. Translating it yields CASNRAGGGTDTQYF.

V is TRBV7-9 and J is TRBJ1-5; 7 bases are a match to TRBD1. The CDR3 contains 14 residues. Losses at the gene ends were 5 bases for V and 4 bases for J; bases not matched to a gene: 5. CDR1 is SEHNR and CDR2 is FQNEAQ in the germline V gene (reference sequence). The CDR3 region has the DNA TGTGCCAGCAGCCGCGACAGGGAGAATCAGCCCCAGCATTTT. Protein sequence: CASSRDRENQPQHF.

This chain links TRBV5-1 with TRBJ1-1, with D tentatively TRBD1 (5 bases). Deletions cut 0 bases from V and 1 base from J, with 13 bases between. The CDR3 totals 16 residues. The germline V gene encodes CDR1 SGHRS and CDR2 YFSETQ. CDR3 sequence: CASSLDFLGQNTEAFF. The CDR3 DNA reads as TGCGCCAGCAGCTTGGATTTTTTGGGGCAGAACACTGAAGCTTTCTTT.

The CDR3 bases are TGCGCCAGCAGTCAATTCTGTCGGACACGCAACTCCTACGAGCAGTACGTC. It is translated as CASSQFCRTRNSYEQYV. This chain uses TRBV23-1 with TRBJ2-7, with TRBD1 as a possible D gene (5 bases). TRBV23-1 is noted as an ORF with a role that remains uncertain. This CDR3 has 17 amino acids. Trimming removed 1 base at V and 0 bases at J, with 16 bases between.

The chain carries TRBV14 and TRBJ2-1, with D uncertain. V was trimmed by 2 bases and J by 3 bases, leaving 8 bases between them. CDR3 length: 14 amino acids. Germline V gene data show CDR1 as SGHDN and CDR2 as FVKESK. The CDR3 sequence is CASSQSGRYNEQFF. CDR3 coding DNA: TGTGCCAGCAGCCAAAGTGGCCGCTACAATGAGCAGTTCTTC.

This rearrangement joins TRBV7-2 to TRBJ2-5, with 8 bases lining up with TRBD2. This CDR3 contains 15 residues. CDR1 and CDR2 from the germline V gene are SGHTA and FQGNSA. V trimming: 4 bases; J trimming: 5 bases; junction bases outside the gene matches: 9. The CDR3 loop reads CASSWTGGGLETQYF. DNA of the CDR3: TGTGCCAGCAGCTGGACGGGGGGGGGACTGGAGACCCAGTACTTC.

There are a few counts of this clone. The genes are TRBV6-1 and TRBJ2-7; 12 nucleotides line up with TRBD1. V lost 4 bases and J lost 7; bases outside the gene matches: 11. The CDR3 consists of 16 residues. The V gene's germline CDR1 is MNHNS and CDR2 SASEGT. DNA for the CDR3: TGTGCCAGCAGTGCGGAGAGTGGGACAGGGGGCTGGGAGCAGTACGTC. Translating it yields CASSAESGTGGWEQYV.

The chain recombines TRBV7-2 with TRBJ1-2; D unresolved. The CDR3 runs to 14 residues. V dropped 8 bases and J dropped 4 bases, with 17 bases sitting between them. The germline gives CDR1 SGHTA, CDR2 FQGNSA. The CDR3 is CASCQSAGAYGYTF. The CDR3, as DNA: TGTGCCAGCTGCCAATCGGCAGGCGCCTATGGCTACACCTTC.

The chain couples TRBV18 to TRBJ2-1; 10 nucleotides match TRBD2. Per germline, CDR1 KGHSH and CDR2 LQKENI. J gave up 4 bases and V 0 bases, and 3 bases lay outside the gene matches. The CDR3 spans 16 residues. This CDR3 reads CASSPPVSGGYNEQFF. CDR3 bases: TGTGCCAGCTCACCACCGGTTAGCGGGGGGTACAATGAGCAGTTCTTC.

The chain couples TRBV5-1 to TRBJ1-2; no firm D call. This CDR3 comprises 14 residues. The germline gives CDR1 SGHRS, CDR2 YFSETQ. Trimming left V 6 bases short and J 8 bases short, with 20 bases between. For the CDR3, the DNA is TGCGCCAGCAACTCTCGGGAAGGACCCGGCGGCTACACCTTC. Translated, it gives CASNSREGPGGYTF.

The sample holds a few counts of this clone. The same CDR3 also results from other DNA sequences found in this sample. The V gene is TRBV7-9, the J gene TRBJ1-1, with 8 bases lining up with TRBD1. The V gene end was trimmed by 2 bases and the J gene end by 2 bases; junction bases not matched to a gene: 4. In germline, CDR1 is SEHNR, CDR2 FQNEAQ (reference sequence). CDR3 length: 15 residues. As DNA, the CDR3 is TGTGCCAGCAGCTTAACAGGACAGGGAAACACTGAAGCTTTCTTT. It encodes CASSLTGQGNTEAFF.

The rearrangement uses TRBV7-3 and TRBJ1-1; D possibly corresponds to TRBD1 (6 bases). Deletions cut 6 bases from V and 5 bases from J, with 16 bases between. CDR1 and CDR2 (germline): SGHTA, FQGTGA. The length of the CDR3 is 14 residues. CDR3 in amino acids: CASSFQGGTTEAFF. Written as DNA, the CDR3 is TGTGCCAGCAGTTTCCAAGGGGGTACAACTGAAGCTTTCTTT. The full variable domain, rest sourced from reference TRBV7-3 and TRBJ1-1, is GAGVSQTPSNKVTEKGKYVELRCDPISGHTALYWYRQSLGQGPEFLIYFQGTGAADDSGLPNDRFFAVRPEGSVSTLKIQRTERGDSAVYLCASSFQGGTTEAFFGQGTRLTVV.

V and J are TRBV6-5 and TRBJ1-2; tentative D call: TRBD1 (5 bases). Trimming took off 0 bases at V and 6 bases at J, with 14 bases between the two ends. Germline V gives CDR1 MNHEY, CDR2 SVGAGI. The length of the CDR3 is 15 residues. CDR3 amino acids: CASSYSAGQQDGYTF. CDR3 coding DNA: TGTGCCAGCAGTTACTCGGCAGGGCAACAGGATGGCTACACCTTC.

CDR3 amino acids: CASRWTGLMQFF. The CDR3 DNA sequence: TGTGCCAGCAGATGGACAGGGTTGATGCAGTTCTTC. V usage is TRBV6-5 and J usage is TRBJ2-1; 8 positions match TRBD1. Germline values: CDR1 MNHEY, CDR2 SVGAGI. After removal of 6 bases from V and 12 bases from J, the junction contained 7 bases not matched to a gene. The CDR3 is made up of 12 amino acids.

This rearrangement joins TRBV28 to TRBJ2-1, with 7 nucleotides matching TRBD1. The CDR3 loop spans 12 amino acids. Germline values: CDR1 MDHEN, CDR2 SYDVKM. The junction had 8 bases not matched to a gene; V was cut back by 4 bases and J by 14 bases. The CDR3 here is CASSSSGTVKFF. The CDR3 nucleotides read TGTGCCAGCAGTTCCTCCGGGACAGTCAAGTTCTTC.

The chain has TRBV27 and TRBJ1-1; D possibly corresponds to TRBD1 (6 bases). Trimming took 8 bases from V and 8 from J, leaving 24 bases between them. From germline, CDR1 is MNHEY and CDR2 SMNVEV (reference sequence). The CDR3 consists of 15 residues. The CDR3 loop is CASGSRGTSHSEAFF. CDR3 DNA sequence: TGTGCCAGCGGCTCACGTGGGACATCCCACTCCGAAGCTTTCTTT.

In regard to this clone: The sample contains more than one DNA sequence encoding this CDR3. This chain joins TRBV9 and TRBJ2-1; 9 nucleotides align to TRBD1. Germline V gene lookup returns CDR1 SGDLS and CDR2 YYNGEE. V trimming: 3 bases; J trimming: 2 bases; junction bases outside the gene matches: 3. The length of the CDR3 is 15 residues. The CDR3 region is CASSGGTGPYNEQFF. The CDR3 region has the DNA TGTGCCAGCAGCGGAGGGACAGGGCCCTACAATGAGCAGTTCTTC.

This chain links TRBV7-9 with TRBJ2-7, with 12 bases identical to TRBD2. J was trimmed by 1 base and V by 5 bases; bases with no gene match: 3. From germline, CDR1 is SEHNR and CDR2 FQNEAQ (reference sequence). The CDR3 consists of 15 residues. The CDR3 DNA sequence: TGTGCCAGCAGCCGACTAGCGGGGGTTTCCTACGAGCAGTACTTC. Its protein product is CASSRLAGVSYEQYF.

The V and J genes are TRBV5-4 and TRBJ2-7; TRBD1 is a possible D gene (5 bases). This CDR3 comprises 16 residues. Trimming stripped 4 bases from V and 2 bases from J, with 19 bases between. Germline V gene sequence: CDR1 SGHNT, CDR2 YYREEE (reference sequence). The CDR3 nucleotides are TGTGCCAGCAGCGCAGGGATGAACCGAGGCCCCTACGAGCAGTACGTC. It codes for CASSAGMNRGPYEQYV.

V is TRBV19 and J is TRBJ2-5; D is perhaps TRBD1 (5 bases). The DNA end is more similar to TRBJ2-7, so the J call may be wrong. Germline lookup yields CDR1 LNHDA and CDR2 SQIVND (reference sequence). The length of the CDR3 is 15 residues. CDR3 nucleotides: TGTGCCAGTAGTCCCGGTGCAGGGAAATCCTACGAGCAGTACTTC. It translates to CASSPGAGKSYEQYF.

V gene TRBV10-3 combines with J gene TRBJ2-2; tentative D call: TRBD1 (6 bases). This CDR3 is 14 amino acids long. V was trimmed by 5 bases and J by 5 bases, leaving 12 bases between them. CDR1 is ENHRY and CDR2 is SYGVKD in the germline V gene. The CDR3: CAISMDRETGELFF. The CDR3 region has the DNA TGTGCCATCAGTATGGACAGAGAGACCGGGGAGCTGTTTTTT.

This clone was seen only a few times. The rearrangement joins TRBV13 to TRBJ1-4; 7 nucleotides align to TRBD1. The CDR3 runs 14 residues. Germline V gene lookup returns CDR1 PRHDT and CDR2 FYEKMQ (reference sequence). The V and J ends lost 4 bases and 4 bases, in that order; junction bases with no gene match: 3. CDR3 sequence: CASSYRDSNEKLFF. The DNA for the CDR3 is TGTGCCAGCAGCTACCGGGACAGTAATGAAAAACTGTTTTTT.